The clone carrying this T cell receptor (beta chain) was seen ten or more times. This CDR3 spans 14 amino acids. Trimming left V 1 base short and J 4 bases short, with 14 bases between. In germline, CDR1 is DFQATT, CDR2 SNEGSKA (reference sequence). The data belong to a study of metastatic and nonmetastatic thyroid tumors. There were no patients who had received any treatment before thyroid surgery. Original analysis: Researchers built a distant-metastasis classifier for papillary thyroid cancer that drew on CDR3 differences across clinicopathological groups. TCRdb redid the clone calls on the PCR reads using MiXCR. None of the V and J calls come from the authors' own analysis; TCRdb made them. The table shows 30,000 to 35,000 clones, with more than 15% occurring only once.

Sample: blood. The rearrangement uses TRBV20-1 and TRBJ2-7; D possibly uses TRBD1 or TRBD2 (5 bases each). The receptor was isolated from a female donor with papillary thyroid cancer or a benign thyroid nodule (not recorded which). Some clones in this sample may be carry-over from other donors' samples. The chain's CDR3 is CSARARGEGYEQYF. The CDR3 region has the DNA TGCAGTGCTAGAGCTAGGGGAGAAGGATACGAGCAGTACTTC.